One TCR beta chain is described in this entry. The data are from a study of control samples from healthy donors and cancer patients. The germline V gene encodes CDR1 MNHEY and CDR2 SMNVEV (reference sequence). The length of the CDR3 is 13 residues. The V and J ends lost 4 bases and 7 bases respectively, with 11 bases between them. The data were produced by immunoSEQ multiplex PCR, yet TCRdb's version contains in-frame clones alone and is incomplete. The sample lists tens of thousands of clones; under 95% were seen once. This clonotype originated in a man aged 30-40 years with colorectal cancer. Input material: PBMCs. J is TRBJ1-5 and V is TRBV27, with a weak D call TRBD1 (6 bases). CDR3 sequence: CASSSGDGQPQHF. DNA of the CDR3: TGTGCCAGCAGTTCAGGGGACGGACAGCCCCAGCATTTT.